The 26 T cell receptor beta chains presented below share a single source sample, sequenced in a study of T cell repertoires in cytomegalovirus infection. Each CDR3 protein is one row after TCRdb ran MiXCR on the reads. The table records about 52,000 distinct CDR3 sequences, 20% to 25% of them present only once. Their specific antigens are unknown. The starting material was CD8+ T cells from cultured PBMCs, obtained from culture after CMV antigen stimulation. The receptor set was obtained from a human donor in good health (CMV status not recorded). Some clones in this sample may be carry-over from other donors' samples.

The genes are TRBV6-1 and TRBJ2-5; no clear D gene. CDR3 length: 14 amino acids. Deletions cut 5 bases from V and 0 bases from J, with 10 bases between. Germline-derived CDR1 and CDR2 are MNHNS and SASEGT. The chain's CDR3 is CASSLVLYQETQYF. DNA for the CDR3: TGTGCCAGCAGTCTTGTACTGTACCAAGAGACCCAGTACTTC.

This clonotype was detected a few times. V usage is TRBV7-8 and J usage is TRBJ2-1, with 8 positions matching TRBD2. There are 16 residues in the CDR3. V lost 4 bases, J lost 2 bases, and 7 bases stayed unmatched. Per the germline V gene, CDR1 is SGHVS and CDR2 is FQNEAQ. The CDR3 DNA sequence: TGTGCCAGCAGCTCGACCTCGGGACTAGCCTACAATGAGCAGTTCTTC. Its translation: CASSSTSGLAYNEQFF. Drawing the rest from reference TRBV7-8 and TRBJ2-1, the complete variable domain is GAGVSQSPRYKVAKRGQDVALRCDPISGHVSLFWYQQALGQGPEFLTYFQNEAQLDKSGLPSDRFFAERPEGSVSTLKIQRTQQEDSAVYLCASSSTSGLAYNEQFFGPGTRLTVL.

This clonotype has a handful of counts. The CDR3: CASILGHATDTQYF. CDR3 bases: TGTGCCAGCATCCTGGGACATGCTACAGATACGCAGTATTTT. This chain links TRBV12-3 or TRBV12-4 with TRBJ2-3; D may be TRBD1 (6 bases). The V end lost 7 bases, the J end lost 3 bases, and 14 bases lay between the germline ends. The CDR3 consists of 14 residues.

This clonotype has a count of ten or more. In DNA form, the CDR3 reads TGTGCCAGCAGTCTGGGAAGTAGTGGCTACACCTTC. Amino acids: CASSLGSSGYTF. The rearrangement uses TRBV12-3 or TRBV12-4 and TRBJ1-2; D gene unclear. The CDR3 runs to 12 residues. The V end was cut by 5 bases, the J end by 7 bases, with 11 bases between.

This chain links TRBV27 with TRBJ1-5; D is ambiguous. This CDR3 contains 16 residues. The germline V gene has CDR1 MNHEY and CDR2 SMNVEV (reference sequence). V lost 0 bases, J lost 5 bases, and 14 bases lay in between. The DNA for the CDR3 is TGTGCCAGCAGTTTATCGCGTTCGGGTAGAGATCAGCCCCAGCATTTT. It codes for CASSLSRSGRDQPQHF.

V and J are TRBV6-2 or TRBV6-3 and TRBJ2-7, with D uncertain. The V end lost 7 bases, the J end lost 2 bases, and 9 bases lay between the germline ends. This CDR3 comprises 12 residues. Germline CDR1 reads MNHEY; CDR2 reads SVGEGT. For the CDR3, the DNA is TGTGCCAGCAAAGGGATCCCCTACGAGCAGTACTTC. The encoded protein is CASKGIPYEQYF.

This chain uses TRBV5-5 with TRBJ2-1; D remains ambiguous. Germline V CDR1 and CDR2: SGHKS, YYEKEE (reference sequence). The CDR3 length is 16 residues. Trimming removed 2 bases at V and 0 bases at J, with 12 bases between. DNA of the CDR3: TGTGCCAGCAGCTTCCAAGGTCGTGGCTCCTACAATGAGCAGTTCTTC. This encodes CASSFQGRGSYNEQFF.

This sequence joins TRBV19 and TRBJ1-1; TRBD1 is a possible D gene (5 bases). V was shortened by 3 bases and J by 6 bases, with 20 bases between the two germline ends. There are 16 residues in the CDR3. Looked up from germline, CDR1 is LNHDA and CDR2 is SQIVND (reference sequence). In DNA form, the CDR3 reads TGTGCCAGTAGTATTTCTGGGCAGGGCCGGGGGTCTGAAGCTTTCTTT. It translates to CASSISGQGRGSEAFF. Full variable domain (outside the CDR3, taken from reference TRBV19 and TRBJ1-1): DGGITQSPKYLFRKEGQNVTLSCEQNLNHDAMYWYRQDPGQGLRLIYYSQIVNDFQKGDIAEGYSVSREKKESFPLTVTSAQKNPTAFYLCASSISGQGRGSEAFFGQGTRLTVV.

Only a few counts were recorded for this clonotype. The V gene is TRBV6-2 or TRBV6-3, the J gene TRBJ1-2; possibly TRBD1 for D (6 bases). CDR1 is MNHEY, CDR2 SVGEGT, per germline. The CDR3 is 15 amino acids. Trimming removed 6 bases from V and 6 bases from J, with 20 bases in between. The CDR3 sequence is CASSPHGDRRHGYTF. The CDR3, as DNA: TGTGCCAGCAGCCCCCACGGCGACAGGCGTCATGGCTACACCTTC.

This clonotype occurred a few times. This chain uses TRBV7-2 with TRBJ2-5; 7 bases are a match to TRBD1. After removal of 2 bases from V and 4 bases from J, the junction contained 7 bases not matched to a gene. Germline CDR1 is SGHTA and CDR2 is FQGNSA. This CDR3 is built from 15 residues. The CDR3 DNA reads as TGTGCCAGCAGCTTACGACAGGGCTATCGAGAGACCCAGTACTTC. Translated: CASSLRQGYRETQYF.

The chain joins TRBV14 to TRBJ2-3, with D unclear. The CDR3 length is 14 residues. Germline assignment: CDR1 SGHDN and CDR2 FVKESK. Between the trimmed V and J ends, which lost 0 bases and 8 bases, there was a span of 12 bases. Here the CDR3 DNA reads TGTGCCAGCAGCCAAGAAGGTCGGCGGCTTACGCAGTATTTT. Protein: CASSQEGRRLTQYF.

This clonotype occurred a few times. The J gene is TRBJ2-7, the V gene TRBV9, with 7 bases identical to TRBD1. The CDR3 spans 13 residues. CDR1 and CDR2 from the germline V gene are SGDLS and YYNGEE. Losses at the gene ends were 3 bases for V and 12 bases for J; bases not matched to a gene: 12. CDR3 in amino acids: CASSASAAGGPYF. The DNA of the CDR3 is TGTGCCAGCAGCGCCTCGGCGGCAGGGGGACCGTACTTC.

This clonotype was seen more than once but under ten times. The chain is built from TRBV27 and TRBJ1-1, with D tentatively TRBD1 (6 bases). This CDR3 comprises 14 residues. Germline CDR1 MNHEY, CDR2 SMNVEV (reference sequence). Trimming took 5 bases from V and 6 from J, leaving 16 bases between them. CDR3 protein: CASSLYRDNAEAFF. CDR3 coding DNA: TGTGCCAGCAGTCTCTACCGGGACAACGCTGAAGCTTTCTTT.

This clonotype was recorded once. This chain connects TRBV7-2 to TRBJ2-5; D is possibly TRBD2 (6 bases). Germline CDR1 SGHTA, CDR2 FQGNSA. Trimming left V 5 bases short and J 4 bases short, with 17 bases between. This CDR3 is 15 amino acids long. CDR3 nucleotides: TGTGCCAGCAGCCACTCGGGGGAGATTTCAGAGACCCAGTACTTC. Translating gives CASSHSGEISETQYF.

The chain links TRBV7-9 to TRBJ2-5; the match to TRBD1 covers 9 bases. After removal of 5 bases from V and 3 bases from J, the junction contained 10 bases not matched to a gene. From germline, CDR1 is SEHNR and CDR2 FQNEAQ (reference sequence). CDR3 length: 16 residues. CDR3 in amino acids: CASSRARDRVEETQYF. The CDR3 coding sequence is TGTGCCAGCAGCCGCGCCCGGGACAGGGTCGAAGAGACCCAGTACTTC. Full variable domain (rest looked up from reference TRBV7-9 and TRBJ2-5): DTGVSQNPRHKITKRGQNVTFRCDPISEHNRLYWYRQTLGQGPEFLTYFQNEAQLEKSRLLSDRFSAERPKGSFSTLEIQRTEQGDSAMYLCASSRARDRVEETQYFGPGTRLLVL.

This clonotype showed up just a few times. The chain carries TRBV11-2 and TRBJ2-1, with 8 bases fitting TRBD2. Germline CDR1 SGHAT, CDR2 FQNNGV. V lost 4 bases to trimming and J lost 2 bases; unmatched junction nucleotides: 4. This CDR3 is built from 15 residues. In DNA, the CDR3 is TGTGCCAGCAGCTCAAGCGGGGGAACCTACAATGAGCAGTTCTTC. Residues: CASSSSGGTYNEQFF.

The chain combines TRBV5-4 with TRBJ2-7, with D perhaps assigned TRBD1 or TRBD2 (5 bases each). The germline CDR1 and CDR2 sequences are SGHNT and YYREEE (reference sequence). The CDR3 is made up of 15 amino acids. Trimming pared 3 bases from V and 3 bases from J, leaving 16 bases between. DNA for the CDR3: TGTGCCAGCAGCTCGGGGCAGGCGATCGTCTACGAGCAGTACTTC. Translated: CASSSGQAIVYEQYF. The whole variable domain, remainder taken from reference TRBV5-4 and TRBJ2-7, is ETGVTQSPTHLIKTRGQQVTLRCSSQSGHNTVSWYQQALGQGPQFIFQYYREEENGRGNFPPRFSGLQFPNYSSELNVNALELDDSALYLCASSSGQAIVYEQYFGPGTRLTVT.

This clonotype was recorded at least ten times. The CDR3: CASSQDRRFRGEQFF. The DNA for the CDR3 is TGCGCCAGCAGCCAAGATAGGAGATTTCGCGGTGAGCAGTTCTTC. V usage is TRBV4-3 and J usage is TRBJ2-1; unclear D gene. The germline CDR1 and CDR2 sequences are LGHNA and YSLEER. The V end lost 0 bases, the J end lost 9 bases, and 15 bases lay between the germline ends. The length of the CDR3 is 15 residues.

This clonotype was counted at least ten times. This chain's CDR3 is CASSPGGNTEAFF. The CDR3 DNA is TGTGCCAGCAGCCCCGGGGGGAACACTGAAGCTTTCTTT. The rearrangement uses TRBV4-2 and TRBJ1-1; TRBD1 might be the D (5 bases). Germline CDR1 reads LGHNA; CDR2 reads YNFKEQ. The CDR3 length is 13 residues. Deletions cut 4 bases from V and 1 base from J, with 7 bases between.

The table lists this clonotype with many counts. The gene calls are TRBV28 and TRBJ2-2; no definite D call. V was cut by 10 bases and J by 0 bases, with 12 bases left in between. The CDR3 is 14 amino acids. Germline values: CDR1 MDHEN, CDR2 SYDVKM. Here the CDR3 reads CATWDNANTGELFF. The CDR3 DNA reads as TGTGCCACCTGGGATAATGCGAACACCGGGGAGCTGTTTTTT.

CDR3 bases: TGTGCCAGCAGCTTAAGGGCCAGCGGGACGGACGAGCAGTACTTC. Its translation: CASSLRASGTDEQYF. The rearrangement links TRBV7-3 to TRBJ2-7; 7 positions agree with TRBD2. V shed 1 base, J shed 5 bases, and the junction held 8 bases outside the gene matches. CDR3 length: 15 amino acids. CDR1 SGHTA and CDR2 FQGTGA come from the germline V gene. Together with reference TRBV7-3 and TRBJ2-7, the CDR3 gives the full variable domain: GAGVSQTPSNKVTEKGKYVELRCDPISGHTALYWYRQSLGQGPEFLIYFQGTGAADDSGLPNDRFFAVRPEGSVSTLKIQRTERGDSAVYLCASSLRASGTDEQYFGPGTRLTVT.

This clonotype was counted a few times. The chain uses TRBV7-6 and TRBJ2-1; 9 bases map to TRBD2. The germline gives CDR1 SGHVS, CDR2 FNYEAQ. V shed 5 bases, J shed 2 bases, and the junction held 7 bases outside the gene matches. CDR3 size: 16 residues. In DNA form, the CDR3 reads TGTGCCAGCAGCCGATTAGCGGGAGACACCTACAATGAGCAGTTCTTC. Encoded protein: CASSRLAGDTYNEQFF.

This clonotype was seen only a few times. The chain couples TRBV7-9 to TRBJ2-1; D ambiguous. Germline CDR1 SEHNR, CDR2 FQNEAQ (reference sequence). The length of the CDR3 is 11 residues. Trimming took off 2 bases at V and 7 bases at J, with 3 bases between the two ends. For the CDR3, the DNA is TGTGCCAGCAGCTTATGGAATGAGCAGTTCTTC. It encodes CASSLWNEQFF.

This clonotype showed up just a few times. The rearrangement uses TRBV27 and TRBJ2-1; D is perhaps TRBD2 (5 bases). The V end was cut by 7 bases, the J end by 3 bases, with 25 bases between. The CDR3 is made up of 18 amino acids. Per the germline V gene, CDR1 is MNHEY and CDR2 is SMNVEV (reference sequence). CDR3 nucleotides: TGTGCCAGCACCACATCGGATGGGCGGAGAGAGGGCTACAATGAGCAGTTCTTC. This translates into CASTTSDGRREGYNEQFF.

This sequence joins TRBV29-1 and TRBJ1-1; D call uncertain. Trimming took off 6 bases at V and 0 bases at J, with 11 bases between the two ends. Germline-derived CDR1 and CDR2 are SQVTM and ANQGSEA. The CDR3 is 13 amino acids. CDR3 protein: CSVPGQLNTEAFF. The CDR3 DNA sequence: TGCAGCGTCCCTGGGCAATTGAACACTGAAGCTTTCTTT.

The genes are TRBV7-2 and TRBJ2-7; TRBD2 matches 7 bases. This CDR3 spans 17 amino acids. Germline V gives CDR1 SGHTA, CDR2 FQGNSA. V was pared by 2 bases and J by 6 bases, with 16 bases of the junction left unmatched. The CDR3 spells CASSLSVLAVQLGEQYF. As DNA, the CDR3 is TGTGCCAGCAGCTTAAGTGTCCTAGCGGTCCAACTTGGCGAGCAGTACTTC. Using reference TRBV7-2 and TRBJ2-7 for the parts outside the CDR3, the full variable domain is GAGVSQSPSNKVTEKGKDVELRCDPISGHTALYWYRQSLGQGLEFLIYFQGNSAPDKSGLPSDRFSAERTGGSVSTLTIQRTQQEDSAVYLCASSLSVLAVQLGEQYFGPGTRLTVT.